This TCR beta chain is drawn from a study of blood T cells in healthy people across ages (dated by TCRdb to the mid-2010s). In the study overall: In model experiments, template switching captured roughly one uniquely barcoded TCR beta cDNA molecule for every two T cells. To track age-related changes in TCR beta repertoire diversity, the study relied on deep sequencing normalized with unique cDNA molecular identifiers. Donors were grouped into four age groups: young (average 16 years), middle-aged (roughly 38), aged (around 60) and long-lived (around 80). Donors of different ages were randomly distributed across sequencing lanes to avoid experimental bias. Two additional independent replicas of 1 million unique cDNA reads from the same blood draw were analyzed for two donors (one aged 18 to 30 and one aged 80 or older).

To note about this clonotype: No cognate antigen has been identified for it. No quality values exist for individual bases; no much larger clone is one base distant.

Via the germline V gene (reference sequence), CDR1 is DFQATT and CDR2 SNEGSKA. V is cut by 2 bases and J by 7 bases, and the space between the germline ends is 9 bases. From its cysteine to its phenylalanine, the CDR3 spans 12 amino acids. Only the CDR3 region is kept as DNA, spanning 36 bases read in frame from base 1. The protocol used for the library was 5' RACE. Sequencer: Illumina HiSeq 2500. A second about 7 to 12 cycle PCR used a sample-barcoded 5' primer and a J-beta primer mix. A template-switch 5' adaptor carrying 12 random nucleotides introduced a unique molecular identifier onto each TCR beta cDNA molecule. At least 2.5 million CDR3-containing paired-end reads were obtained from each sample. The Mint cDNA synthesis kit, primed by a TRBC-specific oligonucleotide, was used to synthesize first-strand cDNA from all RNA. All cDNA was treated with uracil-DNA glycosylase and then went through a first 18-cycle PCR with the universal primers M1SS and BC2_uni_R. The study's own analysis went as follows. For normalization, 1 million high-quality reads, each with a distinct molecular identifier, were randomly selected from each sample. Reads sharing molecular identifiers were discarded rather than binned into consensus sequences. CDR3 identification, clonotype clustering and error correction used MiTCR with a Q25 quality threshold and the strictest error-elimination algorithm. Lower-bound total TCR beta diversity was estimated with a nonparametric unseen species model using Euler transformation. TCRdb reanalyzed the raw reads on its own, using fastp at Q25 for trimming and MiXCR for clone calling, and kept in-frame beta chains. Every entry covers one CDR3 protein and lists the most common genes and DNA from its rows. These V and J calls are TCRdb output, not the study's own analysis. The sample yields around 1,700,000 distinct CDR3 sequences; under 30% were counted once. Of the sample, approximately 7.7% falls within the top ten clones.

The donors were roughly 39 Caucasian individuals from Russia, aged 6 to 90 years, who were systemically healthy. Ten milliliters of peripheral blood were drawn from each donor into EDTA-treated Vacutainer tubes. PBMCs were isolated by Ficoll-Paque density-gradient centrifugation, with at least 7 million obtained per sample. Total RNA, at least 5 micrograms per sample, was extracted from PBMCs with Trizol reagent. For every donor, flow cytometry on a PBMC aliquot measured the percentage of naive CD45RAhigh/CD27high T cells. The research as a whole found: The percentage of naive T cells measured by flow cytometry correlated strongly with observed TCR beta diversity. Total diversity estimates from one million sequenced T cells were considered lower bounds and underestimates. As age increased, observed TCR beta diversity per million T cells dropped in a roughly linear way, and a significant reduction was already evident by age about 40. Compared with the aged group, more naive CD4+ T cells, fewer expanded clones and increased TCR diversity were shown by the long-lived group, suggesting age selection. Because donor CMV infection status was unknown, age-related changes in expanded clonotypes were potentially confounded. Since profiling was done on bulk unsorted PBMCs, naive and antigen-experienced compartments could not be conclusively compared.

The origin of this receptor is a woman in her twenties or thirties in good health. The sequenced sample was blood. This chain joins TRBV20-1 to TRBJ2-1; no confident D gene assignment can be made. DNA sequence: TGCAGTGCTAGACTACTTGAGAATGAGCAGTTCTTC. Its protein is CSARLLENEQFF.